The TCR beta chain under discussion was sequenced for a study of CD8+ T cells in alopecia areata (dated by TCRdb to between 2018 and 2020). Turning to the overall study: The treated patients took part in an open-label pilot trial in which moderate-to-severe alopecia areata was treated with oral tofacitinib at 5 to 10 mg twice daily. Clonality in the scalp was compared among normal scalp (n=4), patchy alopecia areata scalp (n=8), and alopecia totalis/universalis scalp (n=8). Amplification of TCRbeta CDR3 regions was done by immunoSEQ multiplex PCR using 35 Vbeta forward primers and 13 Jbeta reverse primers. Biopsies were taken from tofacitinib-treated patients at baseline and again at 4 and 24 weeks into treatment, and several of those patients also had a later scalp biopsy. High-throughput TCRbeta sequencing was used to examine T cell clonal expansion in alopecia areata in both the C3H/HeJ mouse model and human patients. RNA was extracted with the PAXgene miRNA kit for fixed scalp, the miRNeasy kit for PBMCs, and the RNeasy kit for mouse skin. Human TCRbeta sequencing covered scalp tissue and sorted CD4+ and CD8+ peripheral blood T cells from patchy and totalis/universalis alopecia areata patients and healthy controls. Patients stayed on tofacitinib for 6 to 18 months and then had 6 months of follow-up off drug so that delayed response and recurrence could be assessed. Study-wide conclusions, independent of this receptor: Scalp TCR repertoire analysis is complicated because resident alphabeta T cells in normal human skin are also sequenced, whereas mouse skin is dominated by gammadelta T cells. TCR sequences shared between patients were less clear than in mice, possibly partly because of HLA diversity in the patient population. Compared with normal scalp, lesional scalp had higher clonality and more expanded CD8+ clones, particularly in alopecia totalis/universalis, a pattern that suggests antigenic drive.

This specimen's time point label, per the study, means: baseline before oral tofacitinib. Lesional scalp punch biopsies and peripheral blood were obtained from alopecia areata patients. PBMCs were isolated by density centrifugation and stained for CD3, CD4 and CD8, after which CD4+ and CD8+ T cells were sorted on a FACSAria. Trimmed from V: 4 bases; trimmed from J: 4 bases; junction bases lacking a gene match: 1. Including the terminal cysteine and phenylalanine, the CDR3 comprises 13 residues. The only DNA kept is the CDR3, 39 bases in frame from the first base. The germline V gene encodes CDR1 SQVTM and CDR2 ANQGSEA. Details on this clone: Its cognate antigen has yet to be identified. Base qualities are missing; no much larger clone stands one base away.

The receptor library was made with the immunoSEQ multiplex PCR assay. For TCR sequencing, RNA was extracted from every sample and reverse transcribed into cDNA to serve as template. First-strand cDNA was synthesized with SuperScript III using a 2:1 mix of oligo-dT and random hexamers. Amplification bias was assessed with a synthetic immune receptor repertoire, and residual bias was removed computationally. In the authors' own workflow: Raw reads were preprocessed to remove errors, and CDR3 was defined by IMGT conventions from the conserved cysteine to phenylalanine. Clonality was computed as 1 minus the Shannon entropy, with the entropy normalized by log2 of the number of productive unique TCRs. Scalp TCRbeta sequences were cross-referenced with sorted blood CD4 and CD8 repertoires so that the CD4 or CD8 identity of scalp clones could be inferred. TCRdb stores this immuneACCESS table with in-frame sequences only. Part of the clones is absent; in the studies checked, under half of the shortfall reflects unresolved V genes, and no reason is known for the rest. That table supplies the V and J calls and clone size; D and trimming were determined from the DNA. Recorded for this sample are more than 100,000 clones; roughly 54% of them occurred a single time. The ten largest clones take up roughly 4.3% of the sample.

This clonotype was obtained from a human donor with alopecia areata. The chain is made from TRBV29-1 and TRBJ2-1; 10 of the junction bases match TRBD2. Sequenced material: CD4+ T cells sorted from blood, taken at week 0. The base sequence is TGCAGCGTTGGAGCGGGGGGGTACAATGAGCAGTTCTTC. The encoded protein is CSVGAGGYNEQFF.